Listed here are 4 T cell receptor beta chains from one sample, sequenced in a study of blood T cell repertoires in COVID-19. Clones were read by immunoSEQ multiplex PCR, and TCRdb kept only the in-frame ones, dropping some. The sample yields tens of thousands of clones, roughly nine tenths seen once. The sequencing sample was made of peripheral blood. Receptor source: a man aged 50-60 years in a cohort sampled during active COVID-19.

CDR3 sequence (DNA): TGTGCCAGCAGCTCACAGGGGGCAGCTGAAAAACTGTTTTTT. Amino acids: CASSSQGAAEKLFF. The chain couples TRBV7-8 to TRBJ1-4; the match to TRBD1 covers 9 bases. Looked up from germline, CDR1 is SGHVS and CDR2 is FQNEAQ. This CDR3 contains 14 residues. Unmatched junction bases numbered 4, after V lost 4 bases and J lost 7 bases.

This clone occurred many times. The chain recombines TRBV6-1 with TRBJ2-1; 7 bases align to TRBD2. CDR3 length: 16 amino acids. V shed 1 base and J 9 bases; nucleotides not matched to a gene: 12. The V gene's germline CDR1 is MNHNS and CDR2 SASEGT. CDR3 bases: TGTGCCAGCAGTGAAGAGGGCGGCGGGAGTCGGGGTGAGCAGTTCTTC. Residues: CASSEEGGGSRGEQFF.

About this clone itself: At one end the junction does not follow the germline gene, possibly because of a read error. The rearrangement uses TRBV7-9 and TRBJ2-3; 11 bases fit TRBD2. This CDR3 is built from 16 residues. CDR1 and CDR2 from the germline V gene are SEHNR and FQNEAQ (reference sequence). CDR3 sequence: CASSSGLAESHRYAVF. The CDR3 bases are TGTGCCAGCAGCTCGGGACTAGCGGAGTCACACAGATACGCAGTATTT.

This chain links TRBV4-1 with TRBJ1-2; 7 bases line up with TRBD1. With 5 bases clipped from V and 3 bases from J, the junction kept 9 bases outside the gene matches. Germline CDR1 and CDR2: MGHRA and YSYEKL. CDR3 length equals 15 residues. The CDR3 region has the DNA TGCGCCAGCAGCTCCCGCGTAGGGGGCGACTATGGCTACACCTTC. Translation gives CASSSRVGGDYGYTF.